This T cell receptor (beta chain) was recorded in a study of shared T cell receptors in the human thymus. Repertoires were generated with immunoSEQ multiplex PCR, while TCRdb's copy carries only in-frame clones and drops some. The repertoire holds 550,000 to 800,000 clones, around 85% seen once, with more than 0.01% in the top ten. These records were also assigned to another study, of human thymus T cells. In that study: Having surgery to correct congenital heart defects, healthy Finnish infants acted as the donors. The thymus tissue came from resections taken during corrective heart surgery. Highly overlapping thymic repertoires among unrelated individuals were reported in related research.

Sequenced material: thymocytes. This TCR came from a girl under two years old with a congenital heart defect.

The CDR3 loop is CASSARKIYEQYF. The CDR3 DNA reads as TGTGCCAGCAGTGCCAGGAAGATCTACGAGCAGTACTTC. The chain combines TRBV6-1 with TRBJ2-7; D is unresolved. The CDR3 has 13 residues. The V end lost 4 bases, the J end lost 3 bases, and 10 bases lay between the germline ends. Germline V lookup: CDR1 MNHNS, CDR2 SASEGT.